Here is one TCR beta chain with its context. The antigen remains unidentified. The sample belongs to a study of blood T cells in healthy people across ages. V shed 7 bases, J shed 3 bases, and the junction held 4 bases outside the gene matches. In germline, CDR1 is SQVTM, CDR2 ANQGSEA. CDR3 size: 12 residues. Study results and caveats: TCR beta diversity, measured per million T cells, fell in a roughly linear way with age.

The use of a sample-barcoded 5' primer and a J-beta primer mix characterized a second PCR of about 6 to 11 cycles. Each CDR3 protein gets one entry after TCRdb re-called the 5' RACE reads with MiXCR. The sample lists about 780,000 distinct CDR3 sequences; more than 25% were seen once. Another study also made use of these data, one on T cells of mothers and their children.

The sample consisted of blood. The chain links TRBV29-1 to TRBJ2-5; 8 bases fit TRBD2. The clonotype originates from a boy aged 5-17 years in good health. The CDR3 loop reads CSAGGGKETQYF. The CDR3 coding sequence is TGCAGCGCCGGGGGGGGAAAAGAGACCCAGTACTTC.